The TCR beta chain described here comes from a study of cytomegalovirus exposure and HLA in healthy donors. In the case of this clone: What it binds is not known.

Study-wide points: Later findings reportedly placed an Asian-associated ancestry cluster below the 666-donor mean for N-insertions.

Primers included in the PCR were 60 Vbeta and 13 Jbeta primers. Some clones are missing from TCRdb's copy, which holds only in-frame ones; the method was immunoSEQ multiplex PCR. The top ten clones hold less than 4% of a sample with 250,000 to 350,000 clones, roughly 89% of them seen once. The CDR3 is made up of 13 amino acids. Germline V gives CDR1 LGHNA, CDR2 YSLEER. The gene calls are TRBV4-3 and TRBJ2-5, with a possible D match to TRBD1 (5 bases). The DNA end lines up better with TRBJ2-7; the J call may be wrong. This sequence was found in a man aged 40-49 years in good health and CMV-seropositive. Sequencing was performed on PBMCs. CDR3 protein: CASSPRRGYEQYF. The CDR3 DNA reads as TGCGCCAGCAGCCCCAGAAGGGGTTACGAGCAGTACTTC.